Shown below are 15 T cell receptor beta chains from a single sample sequenced in a study of tumor-infiltrating lymphocytes in primary liver carcinoma (dated by TCRdb to between 2016 and 2019). RNA from unsorted whole blood was extracted with TRIzol reagent, and germline DNA was obtained with the DNeasy Blood & Tissue kit. The sample was run on an Illumina HiSeq 2500. A constant-region primer and ProtoScript II reverse transcriptase were used to reverse-transcribe TCRbeta-specific cDNA from about 530 ng total RNA. TCRbeta libraries were built with three nested multiplex PCR rounds, a slightly modified ARM-PCR procedure. Each of the first two PCR rounds ran for roughly 11 cycles and used multiplex TRBV1-TRBV30 forward primers together with a Cbeta reverse primer. TCRdb reran the public reads through fastp at Q25 and MiXCR, keeping productive beta chains. Rows with a matching CDR3 protein are joined into one entry that keeps the most common DNA and genes. In this sample the table shows 180,000 or so distinct CDR3 sequences, about 55% of which occur a single time. Clones ranked in the top ten supply about 72% of the sample.

Sequenced: peripheral blood. The receptors shown here come from a man aged 40-55 years with primary liver carcinoma and hepatitis B virus infection.

On this clonotype itself: A junction end diverges from the germline sequence, so it may reflect a read error. The genes are TRBV28 and TRBJ2-7, with TRBD1 as a possible D gene (6 bases). The CDR3 runs to 15 residues. Germline values: CDR1 MDHEN, CDR2 SYDVKM. CDR3 nucleotide sequence: TGTGCCAGCAGCTCTGGGGACAATGCCGTTTACGAGCGGTACTTC. The encoded protein is CASSSGDNAVYERYF.

Worth noting for this clonotype: A read error may explain this, as a much larger clone is one base away. This sequence joins TRBV11-2 and TRBJ1-4; D is uncertain. Germline values: CDR1 SGHAT, CDR2 FQNNGV. This CDR3 comprises 15 residues. V lost 3 bases to trimming and J lost 4 bases, with 12 bases between them. CDR3: CASSLGIGFNEKLFF. The CDR3 DNA follows: TGTGCCAGCAGCTTGGGGATAGGGTTTAATGAAAAACTGTTTTTT.

As for this clonotype: This may be a read error, as it is one base from a much larger clone. The chain links TRBV29-1 to TRBJ2-1, with a tentative D call TRBD2 (7 bases). CDR3 size: 14 residues. CDR1 is SQVTM and CDR2 is ANQGSEA in the germline V gene. The ends were cut back, 2 bases at V and 11 bases at J, with 19 bases in the middle. As DNA, the CDR3 is TGCAGCGTTGAACGACCCAGGACGGGGGGCCAGCAGTTCTTC. Translation gives CSVERPRTGGQQFF.

Comments on this clonotype: One end of the junction fails to match germline, which may point to a read error. V gene TRBV11-2 combines with J gene TRBJ2-1; no reliable D call. The CDR3 totals 12 residues. CDR1 and CDR2 (germline): SGHAT, FQNNGV. This chain's CDR3 is CASNLDLPGQFF. CDR3 coding DNA: TGCGCCAGCAACTTAGATCTGCCGGGGCAGTTCTTC.

Details on this clonotype: Likely a read error: the CDR3 ends without its conserved phenylalanine or tryptophan. This chain connects TRBV11-2 to TRBJ2-1; D is undetermined. Germline V gene sequence: CDR1 SGHAT, CDR2 FQNNGV. The CDR3 spans 12 residues. Between the trimmed V and J ends, which lost 1 base and 9 bases, there was a span of 7 bases. The CDR3, as DNA: TGTGCCAGCAGCTTAGTGGCGACTGAGCAGTTCTTG. Residues: CASSLVATEQFL.

About this clonotype: One end of the junction is discordant with germline, which a read error may explain. The V gene is TRBV6-1, the J gene TRBJ2-5; 12 bases agree with TRBD2. Germline lookup yields CDR1 MNHNS and CDR2 SASEGT. CDR3 size: 14 residues. CDR3 region: CASSLLAGGEAQYF. Written as DNA, the CDR3 is TGTGCCAGCAGCTTACTAGCGGGAGGAGAGGCCCAGTACTTC.

The chain uses TRBV29-1 and TRBJ2-4, with TRBD1 identical over 8 bases. V lost 1 base, J lost 4 bases, and 15 bases stayed unmatched. The CDR3 is made up of 18 amino acids. Germline V gives CDR1 SQVTM, CDR2 ANQGSEA. The CDR3 loop is CSVEVTGGAGVTKNIQYF. The CDR3 DNA is TGCAGCGTTGAAGTAACAGGGGGTGCTGGGGTGACGAAAAACATTCAGTACTTC.

In the case of this clonotype: A much larger clone lies a single base off, so this may be a read error. The chain is built from TRBV29-1 and TRBJ2-7; D remains unclear. The CDR3 runs 10 residues. Germline V CDR1 and CDR2: SQVTM, ANQGSEA. CDR3 in amino acids: CCAKVGEQYF. CDR3 DNA sequence: TGCTGCGCGAAGGTAGGCGAGCAGTACTTC.

For this clonotype: Germline is not matched at one junction end, which may reflect a read error. This chain connects TRBV11-2 to TRBJ2-1; no clear D gene. This CDR3 has 14 residues. CDR1 and CDR2 from the germline V gene are SGHAT and FQNNGV. CDR3 coding DNA: TGTGTCAGCAGCTTAGGGCAGACCTACAATGAGCAGTTCTTC. Encoded protein: CVSSLGQTYNEQFF.

This clonotype was counted between two and nine times. J is TRBJ2-3 and V is TRBV29-1; the D gene is possibly TRBD2 (7 bases). The CDR3 has 13 amino acids. Looked up from germline, CDR1 is SQVTM and CDR2 is ANQGSEA. V was trimmed by 4 bases and J by 4 bases, leaving 12 bases between them. The CDR3 sequence: CSVAGGVPDTQYF. The DNA for the CDR3 is TGCAGCGTTGCGGGGGGCGTCCCAGATACGCAGTATTTT.

The V and J genes are TRBV10-2 and TRBJ2-7; D may be TRBD1 or TRBD2 (5 bases each). CDR1 WSHSY and CDR2 SAAADI come from the germline V gene. The CDR3 spans 14 residues. V was trimmed by 6 bases and J by 0 bases, leaving 12 bases between them. The DNA of the CDR3 is TGCGCCAGCAGCCCGGGACGGACCTCCTACGAGCAGTACTTC. Translation: CASSPGRTSYEQYF.

This clonotype was observed at least ten times. The CDR3 sequence: CASSLYSTAETQYF. In DNA, the CDR3 is TGTGCCAGCAGCTTATACTCTACGGCGGAGACCCAGTACTTC. This sequence joins TRBV11-3 and TRBJ2-5; D remains unclear. The V gene lost 2 bases and the J gene lost 5 bases, with 12 bases spanning the gap. Germline V lookup: CDR1 SGHNT, CDR2 YENEEA. This CDR3 contains 14 residues. Full variable domain (rest looked up from reference TRBV11-3 and TRBJ2-5): EAGVVQSPRYKIIEKKQPVAFWCNPISGHNTLYWYLQNLGQGPELLIRYENEEAVDDSQLPKDRFSAERLKGVDSTLKIQPAELGDSAVYLCASSLYSTAETQYFGPGTRLLVL.

This chain uses TRBV6-1 with TRBJ1-3; 7 bases align to TRBD1. Germline trimming cut 9 bases from V and 3 bases from J; bases unmatched to any gene: 8. The CDR3 consists of 14 residues. Per the germline V gene, CDR1 is MNHNS and CDR2 is SASEGT. The CDR3 reads CASDVGGSGNTIYF. The CDR3 DNA is TGTGCCAGTGATGTAGGGGGCAGTGGAAACACCATATATTTT.

The chain combines TRBV6-6 with TRBJ2-7; perhaps TRBD2 as D (5 bases). Germline CDR1 and CDR2: MNHNY and SVGAGI (reference sequence). The CDR3 has 16 amino acids. V was trimmed by 3 bases and J by 0 bases, leaving 15 bases between them. The CDR3 nucleotides read TGTGCCAGCAGTTATCTGAGGGCCGAGGGCTCCTACGAGCAGTACTTC. It codes for CASSYLRAEGSYEQYF.

As for this clonotype: One base away lies a much larger clone, so this may be a sequencing read error. The rearrangement links TRBV29-1 to TRBJ2-7; 14 bases agree with TRBD2. Germline loops: CDR1 SQVTM, CDR2 ANQGSEA. This CDR3 contains 14 residues. Trimming removed 7 bases from V and 4 bases from J; junction bases left unmatched: 6. CDR3: CSAEGLAGVYEQYF. For the CDR3, the DNA is TGCAGCGCTGAGGGACTAGCGGGAGTTTACGAGCAGTACTTC.